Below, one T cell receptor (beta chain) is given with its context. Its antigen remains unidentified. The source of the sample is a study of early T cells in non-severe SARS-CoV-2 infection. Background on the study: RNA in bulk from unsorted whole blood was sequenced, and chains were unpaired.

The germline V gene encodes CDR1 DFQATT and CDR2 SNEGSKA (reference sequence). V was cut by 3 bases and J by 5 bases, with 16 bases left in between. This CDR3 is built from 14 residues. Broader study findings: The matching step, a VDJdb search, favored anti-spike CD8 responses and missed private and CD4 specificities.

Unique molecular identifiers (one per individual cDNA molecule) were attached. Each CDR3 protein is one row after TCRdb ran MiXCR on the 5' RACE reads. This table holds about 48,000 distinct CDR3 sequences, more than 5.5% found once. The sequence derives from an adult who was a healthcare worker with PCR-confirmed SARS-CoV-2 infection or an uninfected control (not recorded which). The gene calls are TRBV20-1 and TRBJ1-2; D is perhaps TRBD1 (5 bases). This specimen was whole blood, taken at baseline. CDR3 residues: CSAREQADPYGYTF. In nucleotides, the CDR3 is TGCAGTGCTAGGGAACAGGCCGATCCTTATGGCTACACCTTC.